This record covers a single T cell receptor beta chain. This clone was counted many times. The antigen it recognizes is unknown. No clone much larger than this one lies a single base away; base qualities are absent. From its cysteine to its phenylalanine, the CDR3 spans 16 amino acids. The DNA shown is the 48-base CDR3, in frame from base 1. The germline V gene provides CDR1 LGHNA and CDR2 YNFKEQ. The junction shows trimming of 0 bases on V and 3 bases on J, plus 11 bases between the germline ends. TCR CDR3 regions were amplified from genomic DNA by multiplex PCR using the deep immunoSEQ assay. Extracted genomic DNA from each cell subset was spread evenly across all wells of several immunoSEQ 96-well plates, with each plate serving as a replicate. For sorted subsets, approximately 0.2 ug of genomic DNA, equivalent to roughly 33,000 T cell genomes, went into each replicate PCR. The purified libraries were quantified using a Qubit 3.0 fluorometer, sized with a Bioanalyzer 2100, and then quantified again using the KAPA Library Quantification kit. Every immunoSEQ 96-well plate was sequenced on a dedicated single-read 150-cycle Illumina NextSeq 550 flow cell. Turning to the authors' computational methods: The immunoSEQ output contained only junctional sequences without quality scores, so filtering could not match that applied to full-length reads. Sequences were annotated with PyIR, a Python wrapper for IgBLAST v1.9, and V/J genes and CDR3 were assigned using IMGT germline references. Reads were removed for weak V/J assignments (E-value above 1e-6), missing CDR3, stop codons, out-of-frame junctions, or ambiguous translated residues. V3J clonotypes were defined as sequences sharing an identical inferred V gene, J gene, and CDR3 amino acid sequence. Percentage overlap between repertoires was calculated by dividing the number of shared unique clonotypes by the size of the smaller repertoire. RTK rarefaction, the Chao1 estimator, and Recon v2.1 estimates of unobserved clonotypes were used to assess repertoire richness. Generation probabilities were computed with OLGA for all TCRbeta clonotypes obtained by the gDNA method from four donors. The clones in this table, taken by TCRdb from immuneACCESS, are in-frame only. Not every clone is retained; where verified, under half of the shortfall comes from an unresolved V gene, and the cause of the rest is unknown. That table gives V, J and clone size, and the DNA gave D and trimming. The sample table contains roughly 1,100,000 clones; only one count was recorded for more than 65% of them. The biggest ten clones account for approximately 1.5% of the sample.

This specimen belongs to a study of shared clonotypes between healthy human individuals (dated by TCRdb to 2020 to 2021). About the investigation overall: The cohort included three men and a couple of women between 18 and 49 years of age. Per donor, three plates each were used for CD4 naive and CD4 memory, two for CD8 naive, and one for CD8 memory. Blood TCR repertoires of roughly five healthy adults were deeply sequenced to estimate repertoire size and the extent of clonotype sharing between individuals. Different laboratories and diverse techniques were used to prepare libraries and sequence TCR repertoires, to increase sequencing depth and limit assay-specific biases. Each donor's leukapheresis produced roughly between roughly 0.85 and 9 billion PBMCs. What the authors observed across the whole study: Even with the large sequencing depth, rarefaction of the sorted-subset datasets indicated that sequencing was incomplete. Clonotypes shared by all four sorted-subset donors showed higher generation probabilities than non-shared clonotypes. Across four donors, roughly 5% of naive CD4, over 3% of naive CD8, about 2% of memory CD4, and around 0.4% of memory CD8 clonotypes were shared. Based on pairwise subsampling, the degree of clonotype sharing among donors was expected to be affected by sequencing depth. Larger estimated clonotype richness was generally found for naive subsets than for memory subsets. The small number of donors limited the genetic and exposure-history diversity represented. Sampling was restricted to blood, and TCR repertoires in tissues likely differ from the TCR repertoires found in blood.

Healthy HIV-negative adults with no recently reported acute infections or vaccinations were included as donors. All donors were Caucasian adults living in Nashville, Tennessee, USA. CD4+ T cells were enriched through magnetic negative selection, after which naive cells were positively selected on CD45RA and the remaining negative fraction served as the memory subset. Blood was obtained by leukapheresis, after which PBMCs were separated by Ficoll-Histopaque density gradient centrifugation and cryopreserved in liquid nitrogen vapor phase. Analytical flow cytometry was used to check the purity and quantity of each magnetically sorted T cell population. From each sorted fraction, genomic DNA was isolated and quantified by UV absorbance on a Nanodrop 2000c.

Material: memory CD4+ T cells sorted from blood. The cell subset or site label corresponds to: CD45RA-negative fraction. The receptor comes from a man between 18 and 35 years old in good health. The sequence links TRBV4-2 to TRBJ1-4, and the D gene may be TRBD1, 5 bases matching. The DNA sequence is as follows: TGTGCCAGCAGCCAAGAGGGGGGGGACGCTAATGAAAAACTGTTTTTT. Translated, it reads CASSQEGGDANEKLFF.